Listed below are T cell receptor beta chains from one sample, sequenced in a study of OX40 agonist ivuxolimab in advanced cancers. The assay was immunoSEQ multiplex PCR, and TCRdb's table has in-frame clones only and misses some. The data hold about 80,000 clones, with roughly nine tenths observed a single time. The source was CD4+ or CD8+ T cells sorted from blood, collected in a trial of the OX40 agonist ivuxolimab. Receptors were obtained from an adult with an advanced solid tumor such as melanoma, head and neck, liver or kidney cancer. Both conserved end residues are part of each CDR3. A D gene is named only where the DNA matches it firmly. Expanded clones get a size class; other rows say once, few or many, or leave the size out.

TGTGCCAGCAGCTTACACAACAGGGGCCAGGGCGGGGAGCTGTTTTTT	CASSLHNRGQGGELFF	TRBV7-9	NA	TRBJ2-2	TRBD1
TGTGCCAGCAGCTGGACAGACTACTATGGCTACACCTTC	CASSWTDYYGYTF	TRBV5-4	NA	TRBJ1-2	NA
TGTGCCAGCAGCGCAGACAATGAGCAGTTCTTC	CASSADNEQFF	TRBV9	NA	TRBJ2-1	NA
TGCGCCAGCAGCCGCGCGACAGTCGACGAGCAGTACTTC	CASSRATVDEQYF	TRBV4-1	NA	TRBJ2-7	NA
TGTGCCAGCAGTAGGGGACAGCCCGCAACTAATGAAAAACTGTTTTTT	CASSRGQPATNEKLFF	TRBV2	NA	TRBJ1-4	TRBD1
TGTGCCAGCAGTGAAGCTGGGAGGGCGGGTGGCTATGGCTACACCTTC	CASSEAGRAGGYGYTF	TRBV6-1	NA	TRBJ1-2	NA
TGTGCCAGCAGCCCGCCGGGGGCCGGCTCCCGCTACGAGCAGTACTTC	CASSPPGAGSRYEQYF	TRBV7-2	NA	TRBJ2-7	NA
TGTGCCAGCAGCGCCGGGACAGGGTACCAAGAGACCCAGTACTTC	CASSAGTGYQETQYF	TRBV7-2	NA	TRBJ2-5	TRBD1
TGTGCCAGCAGCTTTCAGGTACATGACGAGCAGTACTTC	CASSFQVHDEQYF	TRBV7-9	few	TRBJ2-7	NA
TGTGCCAGCAGTAGCTGGGGGAACACTGAAGCTTTCTTT	CASSSWGNTEAFF	TRBV6-5	once	TRBJ1-1	NA
TGCGCCAGCAGCTTGATGGGCTACAATGAGCAGTTCTTC	CASSLMGYNEQFF	TRBV5-1	NA	TRBJ2-1	NA
TGTGCCAGCAGCTTGGGGGTGGGGCTCTCTGGAAACACCATATATTTT	CASSLGVGLSGNTIYF	TRBV13	NA	TRBJ1-3	NA
TGTGCCAGCAGTGAACCCGGACTAGCCCCGTCCAATGAGCAGTTCTTC	CASSEPGLAPSNEQFF	TRBV6-1	few	TRBJ2-1	TRBD2
TGTGCCAGCAGCTTGGCAGGGACCACCGGGGAGCTGTTTTTT	CASSLAGTTGELFF	TRBV7-9	NA	TRBJ2-2	NA
TGTGCCAGCACCTTGTACGGGGGAGCTGAAGCTTTCTTT	CASTLYGGAEAFF	TRBV7-2	NA	TRBJ1-1	NA
TGCGCCAGCAGCTTACCGGCGGGACTAGCGGGAGCAGGGGATACGCAGTATTTT	CASSLPAGLAGAGDTQYF	TRBV5-1	NA	TRBJ2-3	TRBD2
TGCAGCCCAGGTGCAGGAACCGGGCTGGATACGCAGTATTTT	CSPGAGTGLDTQYF	TRBV29-1	NA	TRBJ2-3	NA
TGTGCCAGTAGTATATCCAGAGCGGGAGGAATCAATGAGCAGTTCTTC	CASSISRAGGINEQFF	TRBV19	NA	TRBJ2-1	TRBD2
TGTGCCACCAGCAGAAACTACAGGGCTGAAGCTTTCTTT	CATSRNYRAEAFF	TRBV15	NA	TRBJ1-1	NA
TGTGCCAGCACCCAGGACGGGCGGGGCTACGAGCAGTACTTC	CASTQDGRGYEQYF	TRBV6-5	once	TRBJ2-7	NA
TGTGCCAGCAGCTTAGAGGGGGGGAGGCTCAATGAGCAGTTCTTC	CASSLEGGRLNEQFF	TRBV7-2	NA	TRBJ2-1	NA
TGTGCCTGGAGTCCGGCGGGACGCAAAATTAACTATGGCTACACCTTC	CAWSPAGRKINYGYTF	TRBV30	once	TRBJ1-2	NA
TGTGCCTGGAGTGTACTACGGGGGACCGGGGAGCTGTTTTTT	CAWSVLRGTGELFF	TRBV30	NA	TRBJ2-2	NA
TGCAGCGCTTCAGGTGGAGACGACTTCTACACCTTC	CSASGGDDFYTF	TRBV29-1	NA	TRBJ1-2	NA
TGTGCCAGCACCAACGGGTATGGCTACACCTTC	CASTNGYGYTF	TRBV6-6	NA	TRBJ1-2	NA
TGCGCCAGCAGCCAGGGTACAGGGAGTAGGGAAAAACTGTTTTTT	CASSQGTGSREKLFF	TRBV4-3	NA	TRBJ1-4	NA
TGTGCCAGCAGCTTTCTCCCCCGGGACAGTCTCCGCTACACCTTC	CASSFLPRDSLRYTF	TRBV5-6	NA	TRBJ1-2	TRBD1
TGTGCCGGGTCTAGCGGGAGGGTGAGGTCCTACAATGAGCAGTTCTTC	CAGSSGRVRSYNEQFF	TRBV6-6	once	TRBJ2-1	TRBD2
TGTGCCAGCAGCTCAACGGGGGAGGGAATTTATGGCTACACCTTC	CASSSTGEGIYGYTF	TRBV7-9	NA	TRBJ1-2	NA
TGTGCCAGCAGCTTAGGTGGACTAGCGGGAGTGAATGAGCAGTTCTTC	CASSLGGLAGVNEQFF	TRBV7-2	NA	TRBJ2-1	TRBD2
TGCAGCGTTCGACAGGGGGCGCCGGGAAATGAGCAGTTCTTC	CSVRQGAPGNEQFF	TRBV29-1	NA	TRBJ2-1	TRBD1
TGTGCCAGCAGTTACTCGGGCCTAGCCTACTACGAGCAGTACTTC	CASSYSGLAYYEQYF	TRBV6-5	NA	TRBJ2-7	NA
TGCAGTGCTAGCGGATACGAGCAGTACTTC	CSASGYEQYF	TRBV20-1	once	TRBJ2-7	NA
TGTGCCAGCTCACCTCTGGACTACTCGACTGGCCAAGAGACCCAGTACTTC	CASSPLDYSTGQETQYF	TRBV18	NA	TRBJ2-5	NA
TGCGCCAGCAGCTTGGGGGGTAATGGGCGCAATGAGCAGTTCTTC	CASSLGGNGRNEQFF	TRBV5-1	once	TRBJ2-1	NA
TGTGCCAGCAGCCAAAGTTTACCTTACGAGCAGTACTTC	CASSQSLPYEQYF	TRBV4-2	NA	TRBJ2-7	NA
TGTGCCAGCAGCTTAAGGATTAACCGAGAGGGCAATGAGCAGTTCTTC	CASSLRINREGNEQFF	TRBV11-2	NA	TRBJ2-1	NA
TGTGCCAGCAGCTTAATGGTGAGCTCCTACAATGAGCAGTTCTTC	CASSLMVSSYNEQFF	TRBV11-2	NA	TRBJ2-1	NA
TGTGCCAGCAGTTACCCAGGGGGGAATTCCTACGAGCAGTACTTC	CASSYPGGNSYEQYF	TRBV28	NA	TRBJ2-7	NA
TGCGCCAGCAGCCGGACGAGGACTAGCGGTTCCTACGAGCAGTACTTC	CASSRTRTSGSYEQYF	TRBV4-1	NA	TRBJ2-7	TRBD2
TGTGCCAGCGGAAAGGACAGGGTTGGCAATCAGCCCCAGCATTTT	CASGKDRVGNQPQHF	TRBV6-1	NA	TRBJ1-5	TRBD1
TGTGCCAGCAGTTACCCCCGGGCGGGAGGCGAGCAGTACTTC	CASSYPRAGGEQYF	TRBV6-5	NA	TRBJ2-7	TRBD2
TGTGCCAGCAGTCCACCCCAATCCGGGGTTCACTATGGCTACACCTTC	CASSPPQSGVHYGYTF	TRBV28	NA	TRBJ1-2	NA